The sequence of this TCR beta chain was determined in a study of T cell repertoires in cytomegalovirus infection. About the study: CMV infection and matching HLA type were both indicated by public TCR beta signatures.

General study findings and limits: Summed frequency of shared TCR beta families picked out CMV carriers who also had the relevant HLA. HLA-C-restricted CMV clonotypes gave the most frequent clonotype in two of eight donors.

This clonotype appeared many times. Its antigen is unidentified. There are 15 residues in the CDR3. The ends lost 2 bases at V and 2 bases at J; junction bases unmatched: 5. CDR1 is SGHTA, CDR2 FQGTGA, per germline. TCRdb ran MiXCR on the reads and lists one entry per CDR3 protein. The sample has some 300,000 distinct CDR3 sequences, 15% to 20% seen once. The chain has TRBV7-3 and TRBJ2-5; 7 bases map to TRBD2. The sample comprised PBMCs. This clonotype was obtained from a human donor in good health (CMV status not recorded). Some clones in this sample may be carry-over from other donors' samples. Here the CDR3 DNA reads TGTGCCAGCAGCTTAGGCGGGGGTAATCAAGAGACCCAGTACTTC. Its protein product is CASSLGGGNQETQYF.